Shown below are 21 T cell receptor beta chains from a single sample sequenced in a study of blood T cells in healthy people across ages. PCR was performed a second time for about 6 to 11 cycles using a sample-barcoded 5' primer and a J-beta primer mix. TCRdb processed the 5' RACE reads anew with MiXCR; each CDR3 protein has one entry. In the table there are hundreds of thousands of distinct CDR3 sequences, more than 50% of which are singletons. Sequenced material: blood. The source is a middle-aged man in good health.

V usage is TRBV9 and J usage is TRBJ2-5, with 8 positions matching TRBD2. The J call is uncertain, as TRBJ2-7 better fits the DNA end. The CDR3 length is 17 residues. The germline gives CDR1 SGDLS, CDR2 YYNGEE. CDR3 protein: CASSVDPGGGRVNEQYF. The CDR3 DNA sequence: TGTGCCAGCAGCGTAGATCCCGGGGGGGGTAGAGTCAACGAGCAGTACTTC.

This clonotype has just a few counts. The gene calls are TRBV20-1 and TRBJ1-2; TRBD1 agrees at 7 bases. In germline, CDR1 is DFQATT, CDR2 SNEGSKA (reference sequence). V shed 3 bases and J 6 bases; nucleotides not matched to a gene: 7. This CDR3 comprises 13 residues. The CDR3 sequence is CSAREGTADGYTF. The CDR3 bases are TGCAGTGCTAGGGAGGGGACAGCTGATGGCTACACCTTC.

V usage is TRBV7-2 and J usage is TRBJ2-1; D is possibly TRBD2 (7 bases). This CDR3 comprises 14 residues. Germline assignment: CDR1 SGHTA and CDR2 FQGNSA. The V and J ends lost 2 bases and 6 bases respectively, with 11 bases between them. The CDR3 sequence is CASSLRGGRNEQFF. CDR3 sequence (DNA): TGTGCCAGCAGCTTACGCGGGGGCCGCAATGAGCAGTTCTTC.

V gene TRBV7-3 combines with J gene TRBJ1-2; TRBD1 matches at 7 bases. With 3 bases clipped from V and 8 bases from J, the junction kept 9 bases outside the gene matches. This CDR3 spans 14 amino acids. Germline V gene sequence: CDR1 SGHTA, CDR2 FQGTGA. CDR3 region: CASSLGQRNVGYTF. CDR3 DNA sequence: TGTGCCAGCAGCTTGGGACAGAGGAATGTCGGCTACACCTTC.

The chain has TRBV28 and TRBJ1-2, with D hard to call. The CDR3 contains 13 residues. With 2 bases removed from V and 4 bases from J, the gap between germline ends came to 8 bases. The germline gives CDR1 MDHEN, CDR2 SYDVKM. The CDR3 loop reads CASSLTDAYGYTF. CDR3 nucleotides: TGTGCCAGCAGTTTAACGGACGCCTATGGCTACACCTTC.

V usage is TRBV27 and J usage is TRBJ2-1, with 12 nucleotides matching TRBD2. With 5 bases clipped from V and 14 bases from J, the junction kept 10 bases outside the gene matches. This CDR3 is 14 amino acids long. Per germline, CDR1 MNHEY and CDR2 SMNVEV (reference sequence). CDR3 DNA: TGTGCCAGCAGTGGGACTAGCGGGCCTGGGAGGGAGTTCTTC. Protein sequence: CASSGTSGPGREFF.

This chain links TRBV4-1 with TRBJ1-1; D remains ambiguous. Deletions cut 3 bases from V and 2 bases from J, with 10 bases between. Per the germline V gene, CDR1 is MGHRA and CDR2 is YSYEKL. The CDR3 has 14 residues. CDR3 in DNA: TGCGCCAGCAGCCATGTCGGCCTCAACACTGAAGCTTTCTTT. Amino acids: CASSHVGLNTEAFF.

The chain employs TRBV29-1 and TRBJ2-5; 9 bases align to TRBD2. The CDR3 covers 13 residues. V lost 4 bases to trimming and J lost 11 bases; unmatched junction nucleotides: 11. Germline V gene sequence: CDR1 SQVTM, CDR2 ANQGSEA. The DNA for the CDR3 is TGCAGCGTTGCTCAGCGGGAGGAGAGTGAGCAGTACTTC. This encodes CSVAQREESEQYF.

This clonotype has just one count. This chain uses TRBV27 with TRBJ1-1; tentatively, D is TRBD1 (6 bases). The V end lost 3 bases, the J end lost 3 bases, and 20 bases lay between the germline ends. The CDR3 is made up of 17 amino acids. Germline V lookup: CDR1 MNHEY, CDR2 SMNVEV (reference sequence). The CDR3 loop reads CASSFGVTRGRDTEAFF. The DNA of the CDR3 is TGTGCCAGCAGTTTTGGGGTCACCAGGGGCCGAGACACTGAAGCTTTCTTT.

This clonotype was seen only a few times. The chain links TRBV20-1 to TRBJ2-5; no definite D call. This CDR3 contains 12 residues. V lost 1 base to trimming and J lost 4 bases, with 7 bases between them. Germline lookup yields CDR1 DFQATT and CDR2 SNEGSKA (reference sequence). CDR3 region: CSARAQSETQYF. As DNA, the CDR3 is TGCAGTGCTAGAGCCCAGTCAGAGACCCAGTACTTC.

The chain joins TRBV6-1 to TRBJ2-2, with 7 bases fitting TRBD2. Germline trimming cut 5 bases from V and 5 bases from J; bases unmatched to any gene: 8. The CDR3 has 15 amino acids. Germline V gene sequence: CDR1 MNHNS, CDR2 SASEGT. CDR3 in amino acids: CASSPVLGGTGELFF. The CDR3 bases are TGTGCCAGCAGTCCTGTTTTGGGAGGGACCGGGGAGCTGTTTTTT.

This clonotype was detected only a few times. V gene TRBV11-2 combines with J gene TRBJ1-6; D perhaps matches TRBD1 (5 bases). V was trimmed by 6 bases and J by 9 bases, leaving 18 bases between them. Per germline, CDR1 SGHAT and CDR2 FQNNGV. The CDR3 spans 15 residues. CDR3 amino acids: CASRIREGPSSPLHF. The CDR3 DNA follows: TGTGCCAGCAGAATACGAGAGGGGCCGTCTTCACCCCTCCACTTT.

CDR3 amino acids: CASSEAGLAGVGETQYF. The CDR3 DNA sequence: TGTGCCAGCAGTGAAGCCGGACTAGCGGGAGTGGGAGAGACCCAGTACTTC. This chain uses TRBV2 with TRBJ2-5; the match to TRBD2 covers 13 bases. The germline CDR1 and CDR2 sequences are SNHLY and FYNNEI. The CDR3 runs to 17 residues. V lost 0 bases and J lost 4; bases outside the gene matches: 5.

This clonotype was seen a few times. This rearrangement joins TRBV7-2 to TRBJ2-7; perhaps TRBD2 as D (6 bases). CDR3 length: 13 amino acids. The V and J ends lost 3 bases and 4 bases respectively, with 10 bases between them. Per the germline V gene, CDR1 is SGHTA and CDR2 is FQGNSA. In DNA, the CDR3 is TGTGCCAGCAGCTTTGGGGGGTTGTACGAGCAGTACTTC. This encodes CASSFGGLYEQYF.

The J gene is TRBJ2-3, the V gene TRBV6-5, with 9 bases aligning to TRBD2. The CDR3 extends over 17 amino acids. After removal of 0 bases from V and 1 base from J, the junction contained 5 bases not matched to a gene. The germline CDR1 and CDR2 sequences are MNHEY and SVGAGI. In nucleotides, the CDR3 is TGTGCCAGCAGTTACTCGGTAGCGGGAGAGGGCACAGATACGCAGTATTTT. This translates into CASSYSVAGEGTDTQYF.

The chain carries TRBV9 and TRBJ2-7; 11 bases map to TRBD2. From germline, CDR1 is SGDLS and CDR2 YYNGEE. The CDR3 totals 15 residues. The ends lost 1 base at V and 5 bases at J; junction bases unmatched: 5. For the CDR3, the DNA is TGTGCCAGCAGCGTAATAGCGGGAGGGGATAACGAGCAGTACTTC. Protein sequence: CASSVIAGGDNEQYF.

This chain joins TRBV4-3 and TRBJ2-3; 9 bases are shared with TRBD2. With 4 bases clipped from V and 7 bases from J, the junction kept 21 bases outside the gene matches. The CDR3 is 19 amino acids. Germline CDR1 and CDR2: LGHNA and YSLEER. The CDR3 region has the DNA TGCGCCAGCAGCCGAGATGGACCAGGGGTATACAGCGGGAGGAATACGCAGTATTTT. It translates to CASSRDGPGVYSGRNTQYF.

This rearrangement joins TRBV6-5 to TRBJ2-5; D could derive from TRBD1 or TRBD2 (5 bases each). The CDR3 runs to 15 residues. Germline CDR1 is MNHEY and CDR2 is SVGAGI. V lost 0 bases and J 1 base, leaving 9 bases between the germline ends. Here the CDR3 reads CASSYSGPPQETQYF. CDR3 nucleotide sequence: TGTGCCAGCAGTTACTCGGGACCGCCCCAAGAGACCCAGTACTTC.

This clonotype was counted between two and nine times. J is TRBJ2-7 and V is TRBV5-1, with D possibly being TRBD2 (5 bases). Per the germline V gene, CDR1 is SGHRS and CDR2 is YFSETQ. The germline V and J ends were trimmed by 4 bases and 2 bases, with 13 bases remaining between them. The CDR3 has 14 amino acids. The CDR3 nucleotides are TGCGCCAGCAGCCCGCCGGACTCAACCTACGAGCAGTACTTC. Encoded protein: CASSPPDSTYEQYF.

V gene TRBV27 combines with J gene TRBJ2-1; TRBD1 matches 7 bases. CDR1 and CDR2 (germline): MNHEY, SMNVEV (reference sequence). This CDR3 contains 17 residues. The junction had 15 bases not matched to a gene; V was cut back by 5 bases and J by 5 bases. The CDR3 nucleotides read TGTGCCAGCAGTCCGATCTCGACAGGGTTTGTACACAATGAGCAGTTCTTC. Protein sequence: CASSPISTGFVHNEQFF.

The chain recombines TRBV6-1 with TRBJ2-5; the D is unclear. The DNA end lines up better with TRBJ2-7; the J call may be wrong. There are 14 residues in the CDR3. Germline CDR1 is MNHNS and CDR2 is SASEGT. DNA of the CDR3: TGTGCCAGCAGTGAAGCTCAGGATGTCTACGAGCAGTACTTC. The encoded protein is CASSEAQDVYEQYF.